Each of the 5 T cell receptor beta chains below was sequenced from the same sample in a study of OX40 agonist ivuxolimab in advanced cancers. Sequenced by immunoSEQ multiplex PCR; TCRdb stores in-frame clones only, minus some. The sample records about 31,000 clones, around nine tenths being singletons. The source was CD4+ or CD8+ T cells sorted from blood, collected in a trial of the OX40 agonist ivuxolimab. The receptors were gathered from an adult with an advanced solid tumor such as melanoma, head and neck, liver or kidney cancer.

V and J are TRBV7-8 and TRBJ2-5; 8 nucleotides align to TRBD2. CDR1 and CDR2 from the germline V gene are SGHVS and FQNEAQ. The CDR3 extends over 17 amino acids. Trimming took 1 base from V and 7 from J; bases not matched to a gene: 14. The CDR3 is CASSLVIGGGGYGTQYF. CDR3 sequence (DNA): TGTGCCAGCAGCTTAGTGATCGGCGGCGGGGGGTACGGGACCCAGTACTTC.

This clone came up once. J is TRBJ2-1 and V is TRBV14, with TRBD1 matching 9 bases. V gave up 5 bases and J gave up 4 bases; unmatched junction bases: 6. Germline V gene data show CDR1 as SGHDN and CDR2 as FVKESK. This CDR3 has 15 amino acids. The CDR3, as DNA: TGTGCCAGCAGCGATGACAGGGGGTGGTACAATGAGCAGTTCTTC. Protein product: CASSDDRGWYNEQFF.

This clone was recorded only once. V and J are TRBV15 and TRBJ2-7, with no clear D. Germline lookup yields CDR1 LNHNV and CDR2 YYDKDF (reference sequence). V lost 1 base to trimming and J lost 4 bases, with 8 bases between them. The CDR3 is 13 amino acids. This CDR3 is CATSRVEMYEQYF. CDR3 bases: TGTGCCACCAGCAGAGTGGAGATGTACGAGCAGTACTTC.

This clone has just one count. The chain carries TRBV9 and TRBJ2-3, with 14 bases matching TRBD2. Germline V gene lookup returns CDR1 SGDLS and CDR2 YYNGEE. The junction had 4 bases not matched to a gene; V was cut back by 3 bases and J by 4 bases. The CDR3 is made up of 16 amino acids. CDR3 loop: CASSAGTSGSADTQYF. The CDR3 DNA reads as TGTGCCAGCAGCGCCGGGACTAGCGGGAGTGCAGATACGCAGTATTTT.

The chain uses TRBV29-1 and TRBJ2-3; tentatively, D is TRBD2 (6 bases). V was clipped by 7 bases and J by 0 bases, with 14 bases between them. CDR1 and CDR2 from the germline V gene are SQVTM and ANQGSEA. The CDR3 has 14 amino acids. The CDR3 DNA reads as TGCAGCGCAAACCTAGCGCCCAGCACAGATACGCAGTATTTT. Amino acid sequence: CSANLAPSTDTQYF.